A selection of T cell receptor beta chains follows, all from one sample in a study of beta chain features in type 1 diabetes. Using immunoSEQ multiplex PCR, the repertoire was profiled, and TCRdb retains in-frame clones only, with some absent. The table has 250,000 to 300,000 clones, approximately 15% seen once; the top ten hold 0.017%. Sequencing used naive CD4+ T cells from blood. The receptors were gathered from a young man with type 1 diabetes. The CDR3 runs from the conserved cysteine through the conserved F or W. D genes are given only for firm matches. Expanded clones get a size class; other rows say once, few or many, or leave the size out.

V,D,J,size,length,DNA,CDR3
TRBV4-1,.,TRBJ2-7,.,14,TGCGCCAGCAGTACGGGGGACCCGCCGTACGAGCAGTACTTC,CASSTGDPPYEQYF
TRBV18,.,TRBJ2-7,.,14,TGTGCCAGCTCACCTCGAGTGAACTCCTACGAGCAGTACTTC,CASSPRVNSYEQYF
TRBV18,.,TRBJ2-7,.,14,TGTGCCAGCTCACCACTAAGCTATTCCTACGAGCAGTACTTC,CASSPLSYSYEQYF
TRBV29-1,.,TRBJ1-2,few,14,TGCAGCGTTGGAGGCGGCTTCTCTAACTATGGCTACACCTTC,CSVGGGFSNYGYTF
TRBV27,TRBD1,TRBJ1-2,few,13,TGTGCCAGCAGTTATGACAGGGGCTATGGCTACACCTTC,CASSYDRGYGYTF
TRBV18,.,TRBJ2-2,.,16,TGTGCCAGCTCACCGATGGGACAAGGTTACACCGGGGAGCTGTTTTTT,CASSPMGQGYTGELFF
TRBV7-9,.,TRBJ2-4,few,17,TGTGCCAGCAGCTCCCGGGACTTTCAGGCGGCCAAAAACATTCAGTACTTC,CASSSRDFQAAKNIQYF
TRBV5-1,.,TRBJ2-3,.,14,TGCGCCAGCAGCTTAGACGGAGGGGCAGATACGCAGTATTTT,CASSLDGGADTQYF
TRBV18,.,TRBJ2-4,.,15,TGTGCCAGCTCACCAGGGCGTGACAGGCGGAACATTCAGTACTTC,CASSPGRDRRNIQYF
TRBV4-1,TRBD2,TRBJ2-1,once,15,TGCGCCAGCAGCCAACTTGGACTAGTCTACAATGAGCAGTTCTTC,CASSQLGLVYNEQFF
TRBV9,.,TRBJ2-3,.,14,TGTGCCAGCAGCCCCACGGGGAGTGCAGATACGCAGTATTTT,CASSPTGSADTQYF
TRBV28,TRBD1,TRBJ1-1,.,13,TGTGCCAGCAGCCGAGACAGGGTTCTTCGAGCTTTCTTT,CASSRDRVLRAFF
TRBV29-1,.,TRBJ2-3,.,15,TGCAGCGTTGAAGGCGCGGGAACCTCCACAGATACGCAGTATTTT,CSVEGAGTSTDTQYF
TRBV19,.,TRBJ1-1,few,13,TGTGCCAGTAGTACGGACAGGAACACTGAAGCTTTCTTT,CASSTDRNTEAFF
TRBV10-3,TRBD2,TRBJ2-7,few,14,TGTGCCATCAGTGGGACTAGCGGTGCCTACGAGCAGTACTTC,CAISGTSGAYEQYF
TRBV4-2,TRBD1,TRBJ1-3,.,14,TGTGCCAGCAGAGGACAGGTTGGGCGAAACACCATATATTTT,CASRGQVGRNTIYF
TRBV7-9,TRBD2,TRBJ2-5,few,16,TGTGCCAGCAGCTTATTTCCGCGGGGGACGAAAGAGACCCAGTACTTC,CASSLFPRGTKETQYF
TRBV5-1,.,TRBJ2-6,few,14,TGCGCCAGCTCGGAGGGAACTGGGGCCAACGTCCTGACTTTC,CASSEGTGANVLTF
TRBV4-1,TRBD2,TRBJ2-7,.,15,TGCGCCAGCAGCCAAGTCACTAGCGGAACGTTCGAGCAGTACTTC,CASSQVTSGTFEQYF
TRBV4-3,TRBD2,TRBJ2-1,.,17,TGCGCCAGCAGCCAAATCCCGGCTAGCGGGACGTACAATGAGCAGTTCTTC,CASSQIPASGTYNEQFF
TRBV27,.,TRBJ1-2,few,14,TGTGCCAGCAGCGTCGACGGAGTTAACTATGGCTACACCTTC,CASSVDGVNYGYTF
TRBV28,TRBD2,TRBJ2-7,.,15,TGTGCCAGCACTTTTAGCGGGAGGGCCTCTTACGAGCAGTACTTC,CASTFSGRASYEQYF
TRBV28,TRBD2,TRBJ2-1,few,14,TGTGCCACCTTGACTAGCGGGAGGGTCTATGAGCAGTTCTTC,CATLTSGRVYEQFF
TRBV7-9,TRBD2,TRBJ2-1,few,15,TGTGCCACACCCGATCTAGCGGGAGACTACAATGAGCAGTTCTTC,CATPDLAGDYNEQFF
TRBV11-2,TRBD1,TRBJ2-2,.,16,TGTGCCAGCAGCTTGGGACAGCTATCGAACACCGGGGAGCTGTTTTTT,CASSLGQLSNTGELFF
TRBV25-1,.,TRBJ2-7,few,13,TGTGCCAGCAGTCGCCTGAGCTCCTACGAGCAGTACTTC,CASSRLSSYEQYF
TRBV5-1,TRBD2,TRBJ2-1,.,15,TGCGCCAGCAGCTTTGAAGCGGGATCCGGGAATGAGCAGTTCTTC,CASSFEAGSGNEQFF